The clone carrying this T cell receptor (beta chain) was observed at least ten times. The data were taken from a study of early T cells in non-severe SARS-CoV-2 infection. Attached unique molecular identifiers marked individual cDNA molecules. In TCRdb, the 5' RACE reads were re-called with MiXCR into one record per CDR3 protein. The data show 75,000 to 80,000 distinct CDR3 sequences, around 11% seen once. V lost 3 bases and J lost 5, with 11 bases in between. Germline V gene lookup returns CDR1 LNHDA and CDR2 SQIVND (reference sequence). This CDR3 has 14 residues. The sequences come from whole blood, collected at baseline. The TCR comes from an adult who was a healthcare worker with PCR-confirmed SARS-CoV-2 infection or an uninfected control (not recorded which). The rearrangement links TRBV19 to TRBJ2-1, with D possibly being TRBD1 or TRBD2 (5 bases each). As DNA, the CDR3 is TGTGCCAGTAGTATCCCCGGGGCACACAATGAGCAGTTCTTC. It specifies CASSIPGAHNEQFF.